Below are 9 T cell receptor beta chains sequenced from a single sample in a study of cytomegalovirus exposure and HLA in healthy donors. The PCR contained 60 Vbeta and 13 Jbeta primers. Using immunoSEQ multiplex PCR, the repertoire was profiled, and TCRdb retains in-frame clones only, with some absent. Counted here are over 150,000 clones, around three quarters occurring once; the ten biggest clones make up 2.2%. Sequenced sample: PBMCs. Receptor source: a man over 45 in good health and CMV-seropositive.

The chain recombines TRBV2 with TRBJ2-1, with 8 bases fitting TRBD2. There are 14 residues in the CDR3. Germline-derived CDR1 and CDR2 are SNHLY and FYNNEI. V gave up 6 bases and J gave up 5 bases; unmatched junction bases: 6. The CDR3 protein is CASSRGLADNEQFF. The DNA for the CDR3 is TGTGCCAGCAGCCGCGGACTAGCAGACAATGAGCAGTTCTTC.

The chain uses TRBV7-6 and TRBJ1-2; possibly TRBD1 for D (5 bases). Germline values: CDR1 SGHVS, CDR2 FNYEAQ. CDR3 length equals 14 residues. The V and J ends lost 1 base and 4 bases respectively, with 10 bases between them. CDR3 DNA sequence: TGTGCCAGCAGCTTAGGCGGGGGGGTCTATGGCTACACCTTC. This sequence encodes CASSLGGGVYGYTF.

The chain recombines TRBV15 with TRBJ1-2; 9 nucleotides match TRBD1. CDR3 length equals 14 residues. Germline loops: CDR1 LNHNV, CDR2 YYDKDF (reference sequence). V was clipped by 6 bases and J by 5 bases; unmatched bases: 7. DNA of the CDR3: TGTGCCACCAGTCGGGGACAGGGAGAATATGGCTACACCTTC. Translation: CATSRGQGEYGYTF. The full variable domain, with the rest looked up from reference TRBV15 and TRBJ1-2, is DAMVIQNPRYQVTQFGKPVTLSCSQTLNHNVMYWYQQKSSQAPKLLFHYYDKDFNNEADTPDNFQSRRPNTSFCFLDIRSPGLGDTAMYLCATSRGQGEYGYTFGSGTRLTVV.

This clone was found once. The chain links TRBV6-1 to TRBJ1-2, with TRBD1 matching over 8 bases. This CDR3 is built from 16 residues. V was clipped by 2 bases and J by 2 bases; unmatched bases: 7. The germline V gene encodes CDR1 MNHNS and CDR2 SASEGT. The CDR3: CASSERGQAANYGYTF. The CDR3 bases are TGTGCCAGCAGTGAACGGGGACAGGCGGCAAACTATGGCTACACCTTC.

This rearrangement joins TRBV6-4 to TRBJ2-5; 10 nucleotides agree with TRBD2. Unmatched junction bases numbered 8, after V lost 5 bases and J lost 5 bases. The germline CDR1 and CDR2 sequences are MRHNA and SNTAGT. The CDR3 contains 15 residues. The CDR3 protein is CASSLLAGVSETQYF. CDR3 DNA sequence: TGTGCCAGCAGTCTCCTAGCGGGGGTGTCGGAGACCCAGTACTTC.

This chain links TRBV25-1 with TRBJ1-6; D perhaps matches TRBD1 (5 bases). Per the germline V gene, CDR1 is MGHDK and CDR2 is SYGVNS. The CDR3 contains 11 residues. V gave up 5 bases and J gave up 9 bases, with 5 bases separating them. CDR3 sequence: CASSQGSPLHF. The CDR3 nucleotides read TGTGCCAGCAGTCAGGGTTCACCCCTCCACTTT.

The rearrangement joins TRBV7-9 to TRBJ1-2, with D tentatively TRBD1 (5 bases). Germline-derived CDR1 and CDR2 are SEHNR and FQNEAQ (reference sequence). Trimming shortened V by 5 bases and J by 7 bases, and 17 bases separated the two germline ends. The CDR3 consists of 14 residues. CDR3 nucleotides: TGTGCCAGCAGCCTAACCGAAAGGGGTCGTGGCTACACCTTC. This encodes CASSLTERGRGYTF.

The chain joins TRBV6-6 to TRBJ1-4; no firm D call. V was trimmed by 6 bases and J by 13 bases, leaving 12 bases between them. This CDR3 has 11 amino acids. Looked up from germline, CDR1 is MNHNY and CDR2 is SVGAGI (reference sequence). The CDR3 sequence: CASSPSRGLFF. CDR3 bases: TGTGCCAGCAGCCCCTCGAGAGGACTGTTTTTT.

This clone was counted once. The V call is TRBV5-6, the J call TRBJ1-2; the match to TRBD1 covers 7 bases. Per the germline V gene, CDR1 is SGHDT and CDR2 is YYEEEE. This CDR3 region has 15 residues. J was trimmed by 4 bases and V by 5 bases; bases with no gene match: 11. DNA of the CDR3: TGTGCCAGCAGGAACGACAGGGTTAGTACCTATGGCTACACCTTC. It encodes CASRNDRVSTYGYTF. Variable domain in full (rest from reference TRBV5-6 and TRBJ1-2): DAGVTQSPTHLIKTRGQQVTLRCSPKSGHDTVSWYQQALGQGPQFIFQYYEEEERQRGNFPDRFSGHQFPNYSSELNVNALLLGDSALYLCASRNDRVSTYGYTFGSGTRLTVV.